These 14 T cell receptor beta chains came from one sample sequenced in a study of blood T cell repertoires in COVID-19. TCRdb's table, derived via immunoSEQ multiplex PCR, lists solely in-frame clones and lacks some. The sample lists some 110,000 clones, 90% occurring once. Sequencing used peripheral blood. Receptor source: a human donor with active COVID-19. The donor label of this sample is uncertain.

V and J are TRBV4-3 and TRBJ1-2; the match to TRBD1 covers 9 bases. V shed 4 bases and J 5 bases; nucleotides not matched to a gene: 8. The germline V gene encodes CDR1 LGHNA and CDR2 YSLEER. The CDR3 runs 15 residues. As DNA, the CDR3 is TGCGCCAGCAGCCGGGACCGGGACAGGGCGTATGGCTACACCTTC. Residues: CASSRDRDRAYGYTF.

The V call is TRBV7-2, the J call TRBJ2-3; D perhaps matches TRBD2 (5 bases). The CDR3 extends over 15 amino acids. Trimming took off 2 bases at V and 2 bases at J, with 11 bases between the two ends. The germline V gene has CDR1 SGHTA and CDR2 FQGNSA. The CDR3 DNA sequence: TGTGCCAGCAGCTTATCGCGGGCCTACACAGATACGCAGTATTTT. This codes for CASSLSRAYTDTQYF.

The chain couples TRBV30 to TRBJ1-5, with D perhaps matching TRBD1 (5 bases). The germline V gene has CDR1 GTSNPN and CDR2 SVGIG (reference sequence). The V and J ends lost 7 bases and 6 bases respectively, with 19 bases between them. The CDR3 runs to 14 residues. The DNA for the CDR3 is TGTGCCTACCGACCTAGGGGTCAGGGTCAGCCCCAGCATTTT. Translating gives CAYRPRGQGQPQHF.

The V call is TRBV3-1 (or the pseudogene TRBV3-2), the J call TRBJ2-5, with D maybe TRBD2 (6 bases). CDR3 length equals 13 residues. V was clipped by 8 bases and J by 1 base, with 11 bases between them. Germline V gene data show CDR1 as LGHDT and CDR2 as YNNKEL (reference sequence). The CDR3 nucleotides read TGTGCCAGCGGGCGGGGTGGCCAAGAGACCCAGTACTTC. Its translation is CASGRGGQETQYF.

CDR3 loop: CASSLRPNEQFF. CDR3 coding DNA: TGTGCCAGCAGTTTGCGGCCCAATGAGCAGTTCTTC. V is TRBV12-3 or TRBV12-4 and J is TRBJ2-1; D call uncertain. The V gene lost 3 bases and the J gene lost 6 bases, with 6 bases spanning the gap. The CDR3 is 12 amino acids.

This sequence joins TRBV18 and TRBJ2-3, with D perhaps TRBD1 (6 bases). V dropped 3 bases and J dropped 2 bases, with 12 bases sitting between them. This CDR3 region has 15 residues. In germline, CDR1 is KGHSH, CDR2 LQKENI. In nucleotides, the CDR3 is TGTGCCAGCTCACCCCCGGGACACCACACAGATACGCAGTATTTT. Encoded protein: CASSPPGHHTDTQYF.

The chain has TRBV6-5 and TRBJ1-1; D uncertain. The CDR3 is 11 residues long. Germline-derived CDR1 and CDR2 are MNHEY and SVGAGI. Trimming stripped 8 bases from V and 1 base from J, with 5 bases between. The CDR3 loop is CASLRNTEAFF. The DNA of the CDR3 is TGTGCCAGCCTGCGGAACACTGAAGCTTTCTTT.

The chain is built from TRBV7-8 and TRBJ2-1, with TRBD2 matching 9 bases. The germline V gene has CDR1 SGHVS and CDR2 FQNEAQ. Trimming cost V 4 bases and J 8 bases; bases outside gene matches: 12. The CDR3 loop spans 16 amino acids. The CDR3 reads CASSSKPGLAVHEQFF. The CDR3 DNA is TGTGCCAGCAGCTCAAAACCGGGACTAGCAGTTCATGAGCAGTTCTTC.

This chain links TRBV10-1 with TRBJ2-3, with 10 bases lining up with TRBD2. Germline V gene sequence: CDR1 WNHNN, CDR2 SYGVQD (reference sequence). Trimming removed 4 bases from V and 2 bases from J; junction bases left unmatched: 9. The CDR3 is 17 residues long. CDR3 bases: TGCGCCAGCAGTGTAATAACTAGCGGGGCCTACACAGATACGCAGTATTTT. Protein product: CASSVITSGAYTDTQYF.

V gene TRBV19 combines with J gene TRBJ2-7; TRBD1 agrees at 8 bases. This CDR3 contains 14 residues. The ends lost 5 bases at V and 5 bases at J; junction bases unmatched: 8. Per germline, CDR1 LNHDA and CDR2 SQIVND (reference sequence). CDR3 sequence reads: CASSPRQGSHEQYF. CDR3 coding DNA: TGTGCCAGTAGTCCCAGACAGGGGAGCCACGAGCAGTACTTC.

The gene calls are TRBV6-2 or TRBV6-3 and TRBJ1-1; D is perhaps TRBD1 (5 bases). The V and J ends lost 2 bases and 7 bases respectively, with 11 bases between them. Germline V gene sequence: CDR1 MNHEY, CDR2 SVGEGT. The CDR3 contains 13 residues. Here the CDR3 DNA reads TGTGCCAGCAGTTACAGTGGGGCCAATGAAGCTTTCTTT. This codes for CASSYSGANEAFF.

The chain recombines TRBV19 with TRBJ2-3, with TRBD2 matching over 9 bases. Unmatched junction bases numbered 10, after V lost 3 bases and J lost 3 bases. The germline CDR1 and CDR2 sequences are LNHDA and SQIVND (reference sequence). The CDR3 spans 17 residues. The CDR3 reads CASSIEFAGGPTDTQYF. CDR3 nucleotides: TGTGCCAGTAGTATTGAATTCGCGGGGGGGCCTACAGATACGCAGTATTTT.

The chain recombines TRBV24-1 with TRBJ2-7; D is possibly TRBD1 (5 bases). The CDR3 contains 13 residues. Germline lookup yields CDR1 KGHDR and CDR2 SFDVKD. The V end lost 6 bases, the J end lost 7 bases, and 15 bases lay between the germline ends. The CDR3 region has the DNA TGTGCCACCAGTCAGGGCCCGAATCGAGAGCAGTACTTC. This sequence encodes CATSQGPNREQYF.

A word on this clone: The junction differs from germline at one of its ends, possibly a read error. The chain employs TRBV19 and TRBJ2-1; TRBD1 matches at 8 bases. The germline V gene has CDR1 LNHDA and CDR2 SQIVND (reference sequence). The CDR3 is made up of 14 amino acids. The CDR3 coding sequence is TGTGCCAGTAGGATAGGACAGGGCGTGGGCCAGCAGTTCTTC. It yields the protein CASRIGQGVGQQFF.